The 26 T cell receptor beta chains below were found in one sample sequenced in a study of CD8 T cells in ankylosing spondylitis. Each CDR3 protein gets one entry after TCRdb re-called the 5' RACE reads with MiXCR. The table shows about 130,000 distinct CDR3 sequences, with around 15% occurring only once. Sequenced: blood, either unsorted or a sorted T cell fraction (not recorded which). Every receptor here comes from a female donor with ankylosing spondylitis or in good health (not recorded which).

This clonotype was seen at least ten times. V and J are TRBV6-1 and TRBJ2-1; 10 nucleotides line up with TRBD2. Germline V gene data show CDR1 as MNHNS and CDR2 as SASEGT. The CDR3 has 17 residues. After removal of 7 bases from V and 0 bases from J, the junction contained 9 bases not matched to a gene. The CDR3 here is CASIGRTSGGSYNEQFF. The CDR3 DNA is TGTGCCAGCATTGGCCGGACTAGCGGAGGCTCCTACAATGAGCAGTTCTTC.

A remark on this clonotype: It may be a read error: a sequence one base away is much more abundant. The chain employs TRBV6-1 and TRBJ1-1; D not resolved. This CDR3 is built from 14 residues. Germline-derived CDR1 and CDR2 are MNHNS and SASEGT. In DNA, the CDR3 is TGTGTCAGCAGTCCTATCTTAACGAACACTGAAGCTTTCTTT. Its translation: CVSSPILTNTEAFF.

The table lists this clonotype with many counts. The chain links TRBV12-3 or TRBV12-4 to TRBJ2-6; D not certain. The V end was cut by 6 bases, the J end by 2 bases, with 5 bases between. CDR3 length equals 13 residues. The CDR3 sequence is CASRPAGANVLTF. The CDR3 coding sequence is TGTGCCAGCAGGCCAGCTGGGGCCAACGTCCTGACTTTC.

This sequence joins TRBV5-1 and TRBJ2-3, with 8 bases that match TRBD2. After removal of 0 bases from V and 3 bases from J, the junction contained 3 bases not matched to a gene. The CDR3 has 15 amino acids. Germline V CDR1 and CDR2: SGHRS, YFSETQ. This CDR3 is CASSLGERGTDTQYF. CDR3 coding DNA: TGCGCCAGCAGCTTGGGGGAGCGGGGGACAGATACGCAGTATTTT.

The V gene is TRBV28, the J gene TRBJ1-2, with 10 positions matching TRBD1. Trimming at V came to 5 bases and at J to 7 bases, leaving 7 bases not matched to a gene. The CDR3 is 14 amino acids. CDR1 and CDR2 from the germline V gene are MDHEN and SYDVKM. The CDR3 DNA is TGTGCCAGCAGTCTAAGACAGGGGGCGGGTGGCTACACCTTC. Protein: CASSLRQGAGGYTF.

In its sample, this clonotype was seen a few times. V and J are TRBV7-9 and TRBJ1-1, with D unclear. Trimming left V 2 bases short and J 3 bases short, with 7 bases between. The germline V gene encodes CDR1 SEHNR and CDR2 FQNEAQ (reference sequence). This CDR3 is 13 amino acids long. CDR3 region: CASSLKRDTEAFF. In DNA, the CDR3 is TGTGCCAGCAGCTTAAAAAGGGACACTGAAGCTTTCTTT.

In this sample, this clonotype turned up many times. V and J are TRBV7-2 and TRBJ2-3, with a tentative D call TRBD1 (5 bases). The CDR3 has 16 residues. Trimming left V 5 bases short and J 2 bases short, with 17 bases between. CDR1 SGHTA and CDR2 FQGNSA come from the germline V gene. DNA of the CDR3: TGTGCCAGCAGCAAGCAGGGAACACTGCCCACAGATACGCAGTATTTT. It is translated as CASSKQGTLPTDTQYF.

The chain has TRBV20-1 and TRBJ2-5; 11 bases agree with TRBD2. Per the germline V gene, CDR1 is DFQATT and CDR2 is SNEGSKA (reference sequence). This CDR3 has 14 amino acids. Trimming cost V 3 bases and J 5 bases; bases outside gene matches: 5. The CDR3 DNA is TGCAGTGCTAGCCCTAGCGGGGGGTTGGAGACCCAGTACTTC. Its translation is CSASPSGGLETQYF.

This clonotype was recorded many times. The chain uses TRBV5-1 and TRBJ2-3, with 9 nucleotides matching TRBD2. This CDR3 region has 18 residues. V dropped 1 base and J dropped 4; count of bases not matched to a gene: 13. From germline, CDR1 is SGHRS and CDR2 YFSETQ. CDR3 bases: TGCGCCAGCAGCTTGAGGGCAGCGGCTAGCGGGACCCCAGATACGCAGTATTTT. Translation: CASSLRAAASGTPDTQYF.

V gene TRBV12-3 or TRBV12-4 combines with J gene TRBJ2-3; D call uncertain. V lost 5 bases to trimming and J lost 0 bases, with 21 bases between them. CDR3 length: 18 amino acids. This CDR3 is CASSASGPRAFSTDTQYF. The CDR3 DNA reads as TGTGCCAGCAGTGCGTCTGGGCCTCGCGCCTTTAGCACAGATACGCAGTATTTT.

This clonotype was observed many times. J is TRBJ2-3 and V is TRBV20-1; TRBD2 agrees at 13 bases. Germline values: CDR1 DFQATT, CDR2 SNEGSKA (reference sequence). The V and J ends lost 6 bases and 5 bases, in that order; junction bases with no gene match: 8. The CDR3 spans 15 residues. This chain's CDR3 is CSAKTSGGPGDTQYF. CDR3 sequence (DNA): TGCAGTGCGAAGACTAGCGGGGGGCCGGGAGATACGCAGTATTTT.

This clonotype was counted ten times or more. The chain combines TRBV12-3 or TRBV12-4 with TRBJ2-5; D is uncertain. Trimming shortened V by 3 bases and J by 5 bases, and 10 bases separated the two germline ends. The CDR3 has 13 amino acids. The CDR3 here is CASSLRPSETQYF. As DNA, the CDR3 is TGTGCCAGCAGTTTGAGGCCCTCGGAGACCCAGTACTTC.

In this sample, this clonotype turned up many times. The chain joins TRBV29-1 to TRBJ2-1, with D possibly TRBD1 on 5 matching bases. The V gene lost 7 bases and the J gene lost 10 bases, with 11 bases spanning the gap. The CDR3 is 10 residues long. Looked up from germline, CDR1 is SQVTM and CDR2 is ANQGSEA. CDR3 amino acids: CSGQDSEQFF. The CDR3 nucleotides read TGCAGCGGCCAAGACAGCGAGCAGTTCTTC.

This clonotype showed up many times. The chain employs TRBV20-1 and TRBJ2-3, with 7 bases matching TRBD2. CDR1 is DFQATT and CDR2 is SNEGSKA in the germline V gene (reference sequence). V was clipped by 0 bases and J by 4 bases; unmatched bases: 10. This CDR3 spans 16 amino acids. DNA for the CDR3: TGCAGTGCTAGAGATGGGGGGGGAATAAGCGCAGATACGCAGTATTTT. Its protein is CSARDGGGISADTQYF.

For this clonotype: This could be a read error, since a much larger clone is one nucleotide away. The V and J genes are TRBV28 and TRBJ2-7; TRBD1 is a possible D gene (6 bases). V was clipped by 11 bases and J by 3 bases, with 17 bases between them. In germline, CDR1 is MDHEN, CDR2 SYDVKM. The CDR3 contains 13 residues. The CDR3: CALLGGRNYEQYF. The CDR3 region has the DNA TGTGCCCTCCTAGGGGGTAGGAACTACGAGCAGTACTTC. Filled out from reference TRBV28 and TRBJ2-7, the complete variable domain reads DVKVTQSSRYLVKRTGEKVFLECVQDMDHENMFWYRQDPGLGLRLIYFSYDVKMKEKGDIPEGYSVSREKKERFSLILESASTNQTSMYLCALLGGRNYEQYFGPGTRLTVT.

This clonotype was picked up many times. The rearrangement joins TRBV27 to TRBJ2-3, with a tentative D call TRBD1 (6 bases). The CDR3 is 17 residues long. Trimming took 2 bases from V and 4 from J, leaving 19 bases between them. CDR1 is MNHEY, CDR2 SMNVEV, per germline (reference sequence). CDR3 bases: TGTGCCAGCAGTTTAAGGTTCTCAGGGGAGAGCGCAGATACGCAGTATTTT. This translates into CASSLRFSGESADTQYF.

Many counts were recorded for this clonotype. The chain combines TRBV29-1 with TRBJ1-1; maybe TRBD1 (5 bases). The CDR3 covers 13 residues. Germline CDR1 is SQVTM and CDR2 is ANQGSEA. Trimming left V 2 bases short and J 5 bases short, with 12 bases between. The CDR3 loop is CSVETGWGTEAFF. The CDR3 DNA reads TGCAGCGTTGAAACGGGGTGGGGGACTGAAGCTTTCTTT.

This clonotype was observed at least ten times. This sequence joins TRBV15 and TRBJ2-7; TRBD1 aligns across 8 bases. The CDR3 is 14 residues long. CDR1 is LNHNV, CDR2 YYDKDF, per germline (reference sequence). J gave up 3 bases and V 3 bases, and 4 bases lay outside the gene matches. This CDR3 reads CATSSSTGGYEQYF. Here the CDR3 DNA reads TGTGCCACCAGCAGTTCCACAGGGGGCTACGAGCAGTACTTC.

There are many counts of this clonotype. The DNA for the CDR3 is TGTGCCAGCAGTTCCGATGGGGGGGGCCGACCCTTCATAAGCACCGGGGAGCTGTTTTTT. Translated, it gives CASSSDGGGRPFISTGELFF. The V gene is TRBV28, the J gene TRBJ2-2; possible D gene TRBD2, 7 bases. The ends were cut back, 4 bases at V and 4 bases at J, with 28 bases in the middle. The CDR3 is 20 amino acids. CDR1 and CDR2 (germline): MDHEN, SYDVKM.

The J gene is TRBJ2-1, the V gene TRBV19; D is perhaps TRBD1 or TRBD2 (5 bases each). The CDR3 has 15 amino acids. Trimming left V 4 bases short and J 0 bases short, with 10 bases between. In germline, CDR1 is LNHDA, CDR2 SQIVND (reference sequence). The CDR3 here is CASSRDGNSYNEQFF. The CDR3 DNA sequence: TGTGCCAGTAGTAGGGACGGCAACTCCTACAATGAGCAGTTCTTC.

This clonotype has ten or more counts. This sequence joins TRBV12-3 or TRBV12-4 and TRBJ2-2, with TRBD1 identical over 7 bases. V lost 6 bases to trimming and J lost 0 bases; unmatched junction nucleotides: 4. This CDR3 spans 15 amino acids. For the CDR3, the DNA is TGTGCCAGCAGGCTCGGGACAGCGAACACCGGGGAGCTGTTTTTT. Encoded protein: CASRLGTANTGELFF.

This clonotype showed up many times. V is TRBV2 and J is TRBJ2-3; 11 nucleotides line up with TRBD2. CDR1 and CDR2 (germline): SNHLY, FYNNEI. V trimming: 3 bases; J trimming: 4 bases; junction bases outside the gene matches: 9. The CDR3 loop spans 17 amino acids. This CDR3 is CASSDASGGSLPDTQYF. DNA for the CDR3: TGTGCCAGCAGTGACGCTAGCGGGGGGTCATTACCAGATACGCAGTATTTT.

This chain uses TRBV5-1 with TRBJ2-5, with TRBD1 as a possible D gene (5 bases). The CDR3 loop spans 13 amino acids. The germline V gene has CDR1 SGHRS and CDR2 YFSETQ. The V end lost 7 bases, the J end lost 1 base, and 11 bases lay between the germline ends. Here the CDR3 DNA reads TGCGCCAGCGCCGGGCAGGGCCAAGAGACCCAGTACTTC. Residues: CASAGQGQETQYF.

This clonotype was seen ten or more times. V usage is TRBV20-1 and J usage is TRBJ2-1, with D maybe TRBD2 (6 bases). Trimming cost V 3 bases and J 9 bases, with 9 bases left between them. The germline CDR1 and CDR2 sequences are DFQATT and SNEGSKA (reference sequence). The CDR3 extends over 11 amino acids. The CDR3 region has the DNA TGCAGTGCTAGCCAGGGAGGTGAGCAGTTCTTC. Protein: CSASQGGEQFF.

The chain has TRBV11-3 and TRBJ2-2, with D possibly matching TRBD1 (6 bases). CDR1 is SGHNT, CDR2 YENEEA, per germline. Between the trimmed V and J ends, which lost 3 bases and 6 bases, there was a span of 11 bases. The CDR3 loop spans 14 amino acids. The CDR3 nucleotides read TGTGCCAGCAGCTTCTACAGGGATGCCGGGGAGCTGTTTTTT. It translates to CASSFYRDAGELFF.

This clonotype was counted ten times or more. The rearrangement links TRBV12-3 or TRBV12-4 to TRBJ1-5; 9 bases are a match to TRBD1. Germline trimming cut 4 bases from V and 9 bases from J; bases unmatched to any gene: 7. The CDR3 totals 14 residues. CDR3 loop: CASSWDRAEGPQHF. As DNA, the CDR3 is TGTGCCAGCAGTTGGGACAGGGCAGAGGGGCCCCAGCATTTT.